Each of the 14 T cell receptor beta chains below was sequenced from the same sample in a study of T cell responses to AZD1222 COVID-19 vaccine. Clones were sequenced by immunoSEQ multiplex PCR, and TCRdb holds only the in-frame ones, with some missing. The sample holds tens of thousands of clones, 80% seen once. The material sequenced was peripheral blood, taken on day 0 of AZD1222 vaccination. The receptors here all came from an adult in good health.

V gene TRBV6-5 combines with J gene TRBJ2-7, with D unresolved. Per germline, CDR1 MNHEY and CDR2 SVGAGI. V was trimmed by 2 bases and J by 6 bases, leaving 8 bases between them. The CDR3 sequence is 12 residues long. Here the CDR3 reads CASSYGVGEQYF. The DNA of the CDR3 is TGTGCCAGCAGTTACGGAGTCGGCGAGCAGTACTTC.

In its sample, this clone was seen a few times. In DNA, the CDR3 is TGCGCCAGCAGCTCGAGGAGGGGCGACGAGCAGTACTTC. Protein: CASSSRRGDEQYF. V is TRBV5-1 and J is TRBJ2-7; maybe TRBD2 (6 bases). This CDR3 comprises 13 residues. V was cut by 3 bases and J by 5 bases, with 12 bases left in between. Germline V CDR1 and CDR2: SGHRS, YFSETQ.

V gene TRBV7-2 combines with J gene TRBJ1-3; tentatively, D is TRBD1 (5 bases). The CDR3 is made up of 16 amino acids. V was clipped by 4 bases and J by 0 bases, with 13 bases between them. From germline, CDR1 is SGHTA and CDR2 FQGNSA. The CDR3 sequence: CASSSTGGYSGNTIYF. CDR3 coding DNA: TGTGCCAGCAGCTCCACCGGGGGTTACTCTGGAAACACCATATATTTT.

This chain connects TRBV11-2 to TRBJ1-1; D might be TRBD1 (6 bases). This CDR3 is built from 14 residues. Germline CDR1 is SGHAT and CDR2 is FQNNGV. V was pared by 5 bases and J by 2 bases, with 12 bases between. The CDR3 DNA follows: TGTGCCAGCAGCCTTGGGACAAGAAACACTGAAGCTTTCTTT. It is translated as CASSLGTRNTEAFF.

V gene TRBV5-1 combines with J gene TRBJ2-7; D ambiguous. Germline-derived CDR1 and CDR2 are SGHRS and YFSETQ. The germline V and J ends were trimmed by 0 bases and 0 bases, with 4 bases remaining between them. The CDR3 covers 13 residues. This chain's CDR3 is CASSLEDSYEQYF. DNA for the CDR3: TGCGCCAGCAGCTTGGAGGACTCCTACGAGCAGTACTTC.

In its sample, this clone was seen once. The chain has TRBV19 and TRBJ2-1, with TRBD2 identical over 10 bases. The germline V gene encodes CDR1 LNHDA and CDR2 SQIVND (reference sequence). The CDR3 runs 15 residues. The V gene end was trimmed by 6 bases and the J gene end by 8 bases; junction bases not matched to a gene: 10. The CDR3 bases are TGTGCCAGTAGCCCGGTCAGCGGGGGGGCACATGAGCAGTTCTTC. The encoded protein is CASSPVSGGAHEQFF.

This rearrangement joins TRBV9 to TRBJ2-3; a weak D match, TRBD2 (6 bases). Deletions cut 4 bases from V and 6 bases from J, with 21 bases between. The germline gives CDR1 SGDLS, CDR2 YYNGEE. The CDR3 extends over 16 amino acids. The CDR3 spells CASSPMWEPRGDTQYF. CDR3 DNA sequence: TGTGCCAGCAGCCCCATGTGGGAGCCTCGGGGGGATACGCAGTATTTT. The full variable domain, in which reference TRBV9 and TRBJ2-3 provide the parts outside the CDR3, is DSGVTQTPKHLITATGQRVTLRCSPRSGDLSVYWYQQSLDQGLQFLIQYYNGEERAKGNILERFSAQQFPDLHSELNLSSLELGDSALYFCASSPMWEPRGDTQYFGPGTRLTVL.

The chain is built from TRBV7-2 and TRBJ1-5; D unresolved. The CDR3 is 13 amino acids. Trimming stripped 3 bases from V and 6 bases from J, with 9 bases between. Germline CDR1 SGHTA, CDR2 FQGNSA. In DNA, the CDR3 is TGTGCCAGCAGCTTCCAATCGGGTCAGCCCCAGCATTTT. Translating gives CASSFQSGQPQHF.

This chain connects TRBV6-1 to TRBJ1-5, with no clear D. Germline V gives CDR1 MNHNS, CDR2 SASEGT. V lost 3 bases to trimming and J lost 6 bases, with 9 bases between them. The CDR3 consists of 13 residues. The CDR3 sequence is CASSETLRQPQHF. The CDR3 DNA reads as TGTGCCAGCAGTGAGACTCTACGTCAGCCCCAGCATTTT.

The sample holds one count of this clone. The rearrangement links TRBV12-3 or TRBV12-4 to TRBJ1-1; no clear D. V lost 3 bases and J lost 0, with 5 bases in between. This CDR3 has 13 residues. In DNA form, the CDR3 reads TGTGCCAGCAGTTTTTACCTGAACACTGAAGCTTTCTTT. This gives the protein CASSFYLNTEAFF.

This rearrangement joins TRBV5-6 to TRBJ2-7, with 9 nucleotides matching TRBD1. The CDR3 spans 12 residues. Germline trimming cut 3 bases from V and 6 bases from J; bases unmatched to any gene: 1. The germline V gene has CDR1 SGHDT and CDR2 YYEEEE. The CDR3 DNA is TGTGCCAGCAGCTGGACAGGGGTCGAGCAGTACTTC. Its protein is CASSWTGVEQYF.

The chain employs TRBV18 and TRBJ2-1; D is perhaps TRBD2 (5 bases). The V gene's germline CDR1 is KGHSH and CDR2 LQKENI. Trimming left V 6 bases short and J 8 bases short, with 17 bases between. The CDR3 totals 14 residues. CDR3 protein: CASSPREGADEQFF. DNA of the CDR3: TGTGCCAGCTCCCCCCGAGAGGGTGCGGATGAGCAGTTCTTC.

The V and J genes are TRBV3-1 (or the pseudogene TRBV3-2) and TRBJ2-5, with D unclear. With 1 base removed from V and 5 bases from J, the gap between germline ends came to 11 bases. In germline, CDR1 is LGHDT, CDR2 YNNKEL (reference sequence). The CDR3 spans 14 residues. The CDR3 is CASSQAIIGETQYF. As DNA, the CDR3 is TGTGCCAGCAGCCAAGCGATCATCGGGGAGACCCAGTACTTC.

The V gene is TRBV19, the J gene TRBJ2-7; 7 bases are shared with TRBD1. The J segment lost 0 bases and the V segment lost 3 bases, leaving 8 bases of the junction unmatched. There are 16 residues in the CDR3. CDR1 LNHDA and CDR2 SQIVND come from the germline V gene (reference sequence). The CDR3 DNA is TGTGCCAGTAGTATGGGCCGAGACAGGGCCTCCTACGAGCAGTACTTC. Protein product: CASSMGRDRASYEQYF.